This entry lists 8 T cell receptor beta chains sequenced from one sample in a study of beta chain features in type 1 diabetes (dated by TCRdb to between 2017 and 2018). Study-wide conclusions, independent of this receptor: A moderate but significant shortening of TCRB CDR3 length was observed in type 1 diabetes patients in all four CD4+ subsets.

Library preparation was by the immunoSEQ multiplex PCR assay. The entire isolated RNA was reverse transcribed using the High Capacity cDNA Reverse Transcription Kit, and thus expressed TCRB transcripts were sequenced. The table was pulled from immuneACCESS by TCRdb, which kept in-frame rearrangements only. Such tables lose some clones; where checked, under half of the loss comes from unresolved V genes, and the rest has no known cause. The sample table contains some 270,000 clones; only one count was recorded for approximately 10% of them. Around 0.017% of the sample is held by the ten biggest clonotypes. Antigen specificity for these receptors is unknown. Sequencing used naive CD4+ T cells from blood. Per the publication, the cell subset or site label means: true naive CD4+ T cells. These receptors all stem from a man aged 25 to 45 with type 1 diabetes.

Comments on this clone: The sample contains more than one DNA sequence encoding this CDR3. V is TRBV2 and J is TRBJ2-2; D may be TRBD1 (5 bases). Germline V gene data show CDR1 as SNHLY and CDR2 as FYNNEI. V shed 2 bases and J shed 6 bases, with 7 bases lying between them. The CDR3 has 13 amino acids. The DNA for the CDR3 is TGTGCCAGCAGTGAACAGGGTCCCGGGGAGCTGTTTTTT. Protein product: CASSEQGPGELFF.

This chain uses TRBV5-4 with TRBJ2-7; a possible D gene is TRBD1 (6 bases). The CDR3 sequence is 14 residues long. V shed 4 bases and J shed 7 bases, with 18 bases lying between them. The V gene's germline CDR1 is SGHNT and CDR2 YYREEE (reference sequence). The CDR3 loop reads CASSTETGPREQYF. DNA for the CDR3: TGTGCCAGCAGCACCGAAACAGGGCCCCGGGAGCAGTACTTC.

The CDR3 bases are TGTGCCAGCAGCTTAAGGGACACAAACATTTACGAGCAGTACTTC. Its protein product is CASSLRDTNIYEQYF. The V gene is TRBV7-8, the J gene TRBJ2-7, with D maybe TRBD1 (6 bases). CDR1 and CDR2 from the germline V gene are SGHVS and FQNEAQ. V shed 2 bases and J shed 4 bases, with 15 bases lying between them. The CDR3 is 15 amino acids.

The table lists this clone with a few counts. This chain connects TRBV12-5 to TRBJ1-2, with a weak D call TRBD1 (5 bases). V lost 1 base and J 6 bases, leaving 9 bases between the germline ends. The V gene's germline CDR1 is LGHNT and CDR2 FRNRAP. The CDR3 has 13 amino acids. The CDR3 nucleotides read TGTGCTAGTGGTTTGGATGACAGCCATGGCTACACCTTC. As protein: CASGLDDSHGYTF.

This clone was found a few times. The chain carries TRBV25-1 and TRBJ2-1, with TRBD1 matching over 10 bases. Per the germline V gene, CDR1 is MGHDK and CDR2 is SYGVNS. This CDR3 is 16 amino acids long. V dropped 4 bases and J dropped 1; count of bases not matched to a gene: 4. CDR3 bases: TGTGCCAGCAGTGGACAGGGGGCAAAGTCCTACAATGAGCAGTTCTTC. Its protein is CASSGQGAKSYNEQFF.

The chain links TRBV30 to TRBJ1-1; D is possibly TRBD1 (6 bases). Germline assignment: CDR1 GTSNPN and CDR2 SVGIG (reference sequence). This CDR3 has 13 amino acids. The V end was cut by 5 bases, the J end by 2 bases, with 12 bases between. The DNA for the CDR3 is TGTGCCTGGGGCCAACAGGGAAACACTGAAGCTTTCTTT. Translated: CAWGQQGNTEAFF.

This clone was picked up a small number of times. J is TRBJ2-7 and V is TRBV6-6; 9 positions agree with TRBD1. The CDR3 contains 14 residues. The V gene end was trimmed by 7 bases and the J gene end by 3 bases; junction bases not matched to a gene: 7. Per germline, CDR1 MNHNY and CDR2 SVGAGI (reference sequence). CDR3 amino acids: CASTLGQGLYEQYF. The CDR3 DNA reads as TGTGCCAGCACCTTAGGACAGGGGCTCTACGAGCAGTACTTC.

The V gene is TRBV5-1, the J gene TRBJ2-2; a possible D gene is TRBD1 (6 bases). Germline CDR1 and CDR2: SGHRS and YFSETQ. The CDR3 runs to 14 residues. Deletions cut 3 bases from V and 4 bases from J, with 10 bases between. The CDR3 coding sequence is TGCGCCAGCAGCTGGGGCAGGGGCACCGGGGAGCTGTTTTTT. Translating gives CASSWGRGTGELFF.